This T cell receptor (beta chain) was documented in a study of blood T cell repertoires in COVID-19. Clinical histories supplied by participants themselves formed the basis of cohort assignment. The table lists this clone with a few counts. In the original processing: Estimated nucleated cell counts came from reference gene primer amplification. Libraries were prepared by immunoSEQ multiplex PCR; TCRdb keeps only in-frame clonotypes and omits some of them. D and trimming come from the DNA, and the V and J calls and clone size come from that table. The sample consists of fewer than 250,000 clones, approximately 86% of them appearing once. This clonotype originated in a woman aged 25-40 years with acute COVID-19. The sample taken for sequencing was PBMCs or T cells enriched from blood (not recorded which).

The CDR3, as DNA: TGTGCCAGCAGTGAACAGGGAGGCTGGGGCACGAGTGAAGCTTTCTTT. Amino acids: CASSEQGGWGTSEAFF. This rearrangement joins TRBV2 to TRBJ1-1; perhaps TRBD1 as D (5 bases). Trimming stripped 2 bases from V and 7 bases from J, with 20 bases between. CDR3 length equals 16 residues. Germline CDR1 SNHLY, CDR2 FYNNEI.